Below, 18 T cell receptor beta chains from the same sample are listed, as sequenced in a study of T cell changes during pregnancy in multiple sclerosis. Libraries were prepared by immunoSEQ multiplex PCR; TCRdb keeps only in-frame clonotypes and omits some of them. Of about 68,000 clones in the sample, about nine tenths were seen once. The sequenced sample was peripheral blood, obtained in the third trimester of pregnancy. The receptors were gathered from a female donor with multiple sclerosis, enrolled in a pregnancy study.

The chain is built from TRBV16 and TRBJ1-1, with a weak D call TRBD1 (6 bases). Germline V gene data show CDR1 as KGHSY and CDR2 as FQNENV. There are 15 residues in the CDR3. Trimming pared 5 bases from V and 0 bases from J, leaving 13 bases between. CDR3 in DNA: TGTGCCAGCAGCTCCCTCGACAGGCTGAACACTGAAGCTTTCTTT. It is translated as CASSSLDRLNTEAFF. Full variable domain (rest looked up from reference TRBV16 and TRBJ1-1): GEEVAQTPKHLVRGEGQKAKLYCAPIKGHSYVFWYQQVLKNEFKFLISFQNENVFDETGMPKERFSAKCLPNSPCSLEIQATKLEDSAVYFCASSSLDRLNTEAFFGQGTRLTVV.

This rearrangement joins TRBV9 to TRBJ2-1; D is unresolved. The CDR3 extends over 12 amino acids. Between the trimmed V and J ends, which lost 1 base and 9 bases, there was a span of 8 bases. From germline, CDR1 is SGDLS and CDR2 YYNGEE. The CDR3 loop reads CASSVFRGEQFF. CDR3 nucleotides: TGTGCCAGCAGCGTATTTAGAGGTGAGCAGTTCTTC. Together with reference TRBV9 and TRBJ2-1, the CDR3 gives the full variable domain: DSGVTQTPKHLITATGQRVTLRCSPRSGDLSVYWYQQSLDQGLQFLIQYYNGEERAKGNILERFSAQQFPDLHSELNLSSLELGDSALYFCASSVFRGEQFFGPGTRLTVL.

V is TRBV5-1 and J is TRBJ2-7; 9 bases fit TRBD2. In germline, CDR1 is SGHRS, CDR2 YFSETQ. The CDR3 loop spans 16 amino acids. V shed 6 bases and J 0 bases; nucleotides not matched to a gene: 10. CDR3 protein: CASTPSGGGASYEQYF. The CDR3 coding sequence is TGCGCCAGCACCCCATCCGGCGGGGGGGCCTCCTACGAGCAGTACTTC.

The chain combines TRBV29-1 with TRBJ2-4; possibly TRBD1 for D (7 bases). The V gene lost 6 bases and the J gene lost 7 bases, with 16 bases spanning the gap. CDR3 size: 13 residues. CDR1 SQVTM and CDR2 ANQGSEA come from the germline V gene. The CDR3 is CSVKGAGMNIQYF. DNA of the CDR3: TGCAGCGTCAAGGGGGCGGGGATGAACATTCAGTACTTC.

CDR3 region: CASSLGEGVQGYTF. The CDR3 DNA reads TGTGCCAGCAGCTTGGGGGAGGGTGTACAAGGCTACACCTTC. The chain couples TRBV5-6 to TRBJ1-2; D is undetermined. Trimming took off 0 bases at V and 8 bases at J, with 14 bases between the two ends. The germline V gene encodes CDR1 SGHDT and CDR2 YYEEEE. The CDR3 is 14 residues long. Looking up the rest from reference TRBV5-6 and TRBJ1-2 gives the full variable domain: DAGVTQSPTHLIKTRGQQVTLRCSPKSGHDTVSWYQQALGQGPQFIFQYYEEEERQRGNFPDRFSGHQFPNYSSELNVNALLLGDSALYLCASSLGEGVQGYTFGSGTRLTVV.

V is TRBV5-4 and J is TRBJ1-4; D is possibly TRBD1 (5 bases). The CDR3 sequence is 14 residues long. Trimming stripped 4 bases from V and 3 bases from J, with 10 bases between. CDR1 and CDR2 (germline): SGHNT, YYREEE (reference sequence). The CDR3 loop reads CASSRGGANEKLFF. The CDR3 coding sequence is TGTGCCAGCAGCCGTGGAGGGGCTAATGAAAAACTGTTTTTT.

This sequence joins TRBV5-1 and TRBJ2-1, with TRBD2 matching 10 bases. Germline V gives CDR1 SGHRS, CDR2 YFSETQ. CDR3 length equals 14 residues. The ends lost 2 bases at V and 7 bases at J; junction bases unmatched: 3. CDR3 sequence (DNA): TGCGCCAGCAGCTTAGCGGGGGGGCCGAATGAGCAGTTCTTC. This translates into CASSLAGGPNEQFF.

The genes are TRBV6-5 and TRBJ1-3; 7 bases fit TRBD1. The CDR3 has 15 amino acids. After removal of 0 bases from V and 4 bases from J, the junction contained 3 bases not matched to a gene. Per the germline V gene, CDR1 is MNHEY and CDR2 is SVGAGI. The CDR3 here is CASSYSGQPGNTIYF. The CDR3 DNA follows: TGTGCCAGCAGTTACTCGGGACAGCCCGGAAACACCATATATTTT.

This rearrangement joins TRBV5-1 to TRBJ2-1, with 14 bases that match TRBD2. Per the germline V gene, CDR1 is SGHRS and CDR2 is YFSETQ. V lost 3 bases, J lost 4 bases, and 3 bases stayed unmatched. This CDR3 has 16 amino acids. The CDR3 spells CASSWRLAGGYNEQFF. CDR3 DNA: TGCGCCAGCAGCTGGCGACTAGCGGGAGGGTACAATGAGCAGTTCTTC.

V gene TRBV27 combines with J gene TRBJ2-7; D is ambiguous. This CDR3 contains 11 residues. Germline V gene data show CDR1 as MNHEY and CDR2 as SMNVEV (reference sequence). V lost 6 bases and J 3 bases, leaving 6 bases between the germline ends. CDR3 protein: CASSTNYEQYF. In nucleotides, the CDR3 is TGTGCCAGCAGCACAAACTACGAGCAGTACTTC.

The chain links TRBV19 to TRBJ2-1; 9 nucleotides match TRBD2. There are 15 residues in the CDR3. Losses at the gene ends were 3 bases for V and 6 bases for J; bases not matched to a gene: 6. Germline loops: CDR1 LNHDA, CDR2 SQIVND (reference sequence). CDR3 DNA sequence: TGTGCCAGTAGTATCAGCGCGGGGGGGCCCAATGAGCAGTTCTTC. Translating gives CASSISAGGPNEQFF.

The rearrangement uses TRBV6-1 and TRBJ2-5; tentatively, D is TRBD1 (6 bases). Near its end, the DNA agrees better with TRBJ2-7, so the J call may be wrong. The CDR3 extends over 14 amino acids. Germline V CDR1 and CDR2: MNHNS, SASEGT. The CDR3 coding sequence is TGTGCCAGCAGGCACAGGGATGTGCGAGACGAGCAGTACTTC. Translated, it gives CASRHRDVRDEQYF.

The V and J genes are TRBV27 and TRBJ2-7, with D unresolved. Germline CDR1 is MNHEY and CDR2 is SMNVEV (reference sequence). V was pared by 5 bases and J by 4 bases, with 12 bases between. The CDR3 has 13 residues. The CDR3 reads CASSARRGYEQYF. CDR3 coding DNA: TGTGCCAGCAGTGCCCGACGAGGTTACGAGCAGTACTTC.

The J gene is TRBJ2-2, the V gene TRBV6-5; 9 bases fit TRBD1. Germline CDR1 reads MNHEY; CDR2 reads SVGAGI. V gave up 0 bases and J gave up 6 bases; unmatched junction bases: 2. The CDR3 covers 15 residues. CDR3 in amino acids: CASSYSTGGAGELFF. The CDR3 nucleotides are TGTGCCAGCAGTTACTCAACAGGGGGCGCCGGGGAGCTGTTTTTT.

The chain has TRBV9 and TRBJ1-3; no clear D. CDR1 and CDR2 (germline): SGDLS, YYNGEE. Between the trimmed V and J ends, which lost 4 bases and 1 base, there was a span of 6 bases. The CDR3 totals 13 residues. The chain's CDR3 is CASSPPSGNTIYF. The CDR3 DNA sequence: TGTGCCAGCAGCCCCCCATCTGGAAACACCATATATTTT.

The chain employs TRBV6-1 and TRBJ1-4; weak D call: TRBD1 (6 bases). This CDR3 has 15 residues. V was cut by 3 bases and J by 0 bases, with 8 bases left in between. Looked up from germline, CDR1 is MNHNS and CDR2 is SASEGT. The CDR3 here is CASSDNRATNEKLFF. In nucleotides, the CDR3 is TGTGCCAGCAGTGACAACAGGGCAACTAATGAAAAACTGTTTTTT.

In its sample, this clone was seen once. This chain joins TRBV5-1 and TRBJ2-3; TRBD2 aligns across 8 bases. This CDR3 is 15 amino acids long. Trimming took 7 bases from V and 4 from J; bases not matched to a gene: 11. Per germline, CDR1 SGHRS and CDR2 YFSETQ. This CDR3 is CASGWRSGSADTQYF. The DNA of the CDR3 is TGCGCCAGCGGATGGCGGAGCGGGAGCGCAGATACGCAGTATTTT.

The rearrangement links TRBV4-3 to TRBJ1-6, with unresolved D. Per the germline V gene, CDR1 is LGHNA and CDR2 is YSLEER. V gave up 0 bases and J gave up 7 bases, with 13 bases separating them. The CDR3 runs 16 residues. The CDR3 DNA follows: TGCGCCAGCAGCCAAGATGGTAACAGTTGGAATTCACCCCTCCACTTT. Its translation: CASSQDGNSWNSPLHF.